The present T cell receptor (beta chain) was sequenced within a study of radiotherapy plus CTLA-4 blockade in lung cancer. Study at large: Among enrolled patients, under 20% responded and 25% to 35% achieved disease control. Study results and limitations: Reports identified early blood T cell clone dynamics, with interferon-beta, as the best response predictor.

With respect to this clone: Its target is not known.

This CDR3 has 17 residues. The V end lost 0 bases, the J end lost 9 bases, and 18 bases lay between the germline ends. Germline CDR1 is LGHNA and CDR2 is YSLEER. Generated by immunoSEQ multiplex PCR, the TCRdb table keeps only in-frame clones and is missing some. Here the sample spans about 24,000 clones, about two thirds being singletons. The chain recombines TRBV4-3 with TRBJ2-6; maybe TRBD1 (5 bases). Sequenced material: peripheral blood, taken from a patient treated with radiotherapy plus ipilimumab. The TCR comes from a human donor with non-small cell lung cancer whose response to radiotherapy plus ipilimumab could not be evaluated. The CDR3 nucleotides read TGCGCCAGCAGCCAAGAAGGGCTTCTCTGGGGCGTCAACGTCCTGACTTTC. Amino acid sequence: CASSQEGLLWGVNVLTF.